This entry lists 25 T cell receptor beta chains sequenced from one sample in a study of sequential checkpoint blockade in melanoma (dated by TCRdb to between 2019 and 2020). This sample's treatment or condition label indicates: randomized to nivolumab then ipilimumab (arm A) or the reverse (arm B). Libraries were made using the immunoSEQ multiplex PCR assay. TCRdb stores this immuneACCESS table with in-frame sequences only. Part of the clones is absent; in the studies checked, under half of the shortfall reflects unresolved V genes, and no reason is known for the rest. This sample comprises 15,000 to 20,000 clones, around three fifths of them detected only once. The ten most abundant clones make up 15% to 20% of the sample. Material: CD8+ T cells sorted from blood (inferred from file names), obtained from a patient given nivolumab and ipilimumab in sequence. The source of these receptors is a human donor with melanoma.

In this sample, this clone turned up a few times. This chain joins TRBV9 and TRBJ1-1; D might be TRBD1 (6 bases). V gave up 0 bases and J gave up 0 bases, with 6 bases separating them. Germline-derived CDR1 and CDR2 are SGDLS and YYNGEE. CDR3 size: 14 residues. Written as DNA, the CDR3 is TGTGCCAGCAGCGTAGGGGACATGAACACTGAAGCTTTCTTT. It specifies CASSVGDMNTEAFF.

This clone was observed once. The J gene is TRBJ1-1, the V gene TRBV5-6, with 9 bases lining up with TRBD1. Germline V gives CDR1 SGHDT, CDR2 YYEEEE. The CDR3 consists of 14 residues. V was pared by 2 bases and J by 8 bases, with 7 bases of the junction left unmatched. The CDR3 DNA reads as TGTGCCAGCAGCTTTGGGACAGGGAGCTTCGAAGCTTTCTTT. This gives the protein CASSFGTGSFEAFF.

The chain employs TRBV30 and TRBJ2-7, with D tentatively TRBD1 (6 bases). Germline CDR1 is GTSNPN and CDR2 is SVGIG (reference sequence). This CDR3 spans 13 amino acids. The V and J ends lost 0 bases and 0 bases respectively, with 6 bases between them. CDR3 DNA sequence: TGTGCCTGGAGTGTGGACAGCTCCTACGAGCAGTACTTC. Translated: CAWSVDSSYEQYF.

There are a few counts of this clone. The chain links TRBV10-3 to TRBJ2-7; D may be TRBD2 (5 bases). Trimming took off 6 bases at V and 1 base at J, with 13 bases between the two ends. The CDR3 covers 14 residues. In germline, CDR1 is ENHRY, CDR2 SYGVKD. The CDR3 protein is CAISRGLGSYEQYF. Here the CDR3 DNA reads TGTGCCATCAGCAGAGGACTGGGTTCCTACGAGCAGTACTTC.

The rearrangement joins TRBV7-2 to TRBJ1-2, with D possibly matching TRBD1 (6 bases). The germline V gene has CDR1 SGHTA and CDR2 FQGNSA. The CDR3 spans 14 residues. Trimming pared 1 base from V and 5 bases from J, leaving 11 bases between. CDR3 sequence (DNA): TGTGCCAGCAGCTTAGGGGGGCTCTATTATGGCTACACCTTC. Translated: CASSLGGLYYGYTF.

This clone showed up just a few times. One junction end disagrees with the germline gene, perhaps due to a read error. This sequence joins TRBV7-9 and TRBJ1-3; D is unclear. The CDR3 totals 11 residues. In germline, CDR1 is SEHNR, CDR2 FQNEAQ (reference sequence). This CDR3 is CASSFGDTIYF. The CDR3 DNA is TGTGCCAGCAGCTTTGGAGACACCATATATTTT.

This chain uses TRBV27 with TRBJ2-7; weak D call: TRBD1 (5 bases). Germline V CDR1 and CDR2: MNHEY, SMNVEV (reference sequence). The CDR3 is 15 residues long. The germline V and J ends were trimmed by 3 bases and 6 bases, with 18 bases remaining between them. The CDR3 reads CASSLIRGPFGEQYF. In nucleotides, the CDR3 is TGTGCCAGCAGTTTGATTAGGGGCCCCTTTGGCGAGCAGTACTTC.

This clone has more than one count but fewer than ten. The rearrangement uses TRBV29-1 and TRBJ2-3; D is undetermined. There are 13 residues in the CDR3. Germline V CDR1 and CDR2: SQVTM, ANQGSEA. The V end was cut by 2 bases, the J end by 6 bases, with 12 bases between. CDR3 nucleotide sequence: TGCAGCGTTGAAAGGATCGGAGATGATACGCAGTATTTT. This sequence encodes CSVERIGDDTQYF.

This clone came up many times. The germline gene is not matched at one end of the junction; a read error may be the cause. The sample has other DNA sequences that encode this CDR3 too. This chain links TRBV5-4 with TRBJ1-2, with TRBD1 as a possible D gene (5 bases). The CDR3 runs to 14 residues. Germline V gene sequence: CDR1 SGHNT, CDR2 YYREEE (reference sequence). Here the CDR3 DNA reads TGCGCCAGCAGCCAATGGAGCGCAGGGCTTGGCTACACCTTC. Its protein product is CASSQWSAGLGYTF.

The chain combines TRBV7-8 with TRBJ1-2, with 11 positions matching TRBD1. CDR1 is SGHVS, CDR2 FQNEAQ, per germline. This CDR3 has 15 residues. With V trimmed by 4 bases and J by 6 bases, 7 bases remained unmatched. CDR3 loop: CASSSDRTGGDGYTF. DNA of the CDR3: TGTGCCAGCAGCTCTGACAGGACAGGGGGCGATGGCTACACCTTC.

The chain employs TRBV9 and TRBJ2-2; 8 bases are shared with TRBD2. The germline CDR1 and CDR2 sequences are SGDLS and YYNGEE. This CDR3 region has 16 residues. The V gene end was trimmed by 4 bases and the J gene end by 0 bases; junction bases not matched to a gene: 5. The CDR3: CASSLSGTANTGELFF. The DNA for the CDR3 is TGTGCCAGCAGCCTTAGCGGGACCGCGAACACCGGGGAGCTGTTTTTT.

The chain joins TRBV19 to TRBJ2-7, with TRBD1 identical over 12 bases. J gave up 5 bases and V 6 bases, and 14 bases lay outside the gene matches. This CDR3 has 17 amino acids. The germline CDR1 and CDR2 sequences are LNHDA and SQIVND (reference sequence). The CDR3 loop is CASSHSWGQGAMDEQYF. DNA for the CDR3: TGTGCCAGTAGCCACTCCTGGGGACAGGGGGCGATGGACGAGCAGTACTTC.

CDR3 residues: CASSLEGGAGYEQYF. The CDR3 DNA follows: TGTGCCAGCAGCCTCGAGGGGGGGGCAGGCTACGAGCAGTACTTC. The V gene is TRBV6-5, the J gene TRBJ2-7; D possibly corresponds to TRBD2 (7 bases). The germline gives CDR1 MNHEY, CDR2 SVGAGI. Deletions cut 6 bases from V and 3 bases from J, with 18 bases between. The CDR3 length is 15 residues.

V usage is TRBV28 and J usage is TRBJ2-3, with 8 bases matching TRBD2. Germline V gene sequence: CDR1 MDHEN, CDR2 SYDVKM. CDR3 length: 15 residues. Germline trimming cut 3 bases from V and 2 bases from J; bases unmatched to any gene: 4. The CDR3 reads CASSLVAGITDTQYF. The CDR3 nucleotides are TGTGCCAGCAGTTTGGTAGCGGGAATCACAGATACGCAGTATTTT.

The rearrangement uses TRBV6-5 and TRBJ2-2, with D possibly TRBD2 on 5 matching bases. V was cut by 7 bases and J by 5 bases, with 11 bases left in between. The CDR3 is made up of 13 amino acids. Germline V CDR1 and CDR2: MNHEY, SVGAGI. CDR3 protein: CASTPGGTGELFF. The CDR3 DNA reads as TGTGCCAGCACCCCAGGAGGTACCGGGGAGCTGTTTTTT.

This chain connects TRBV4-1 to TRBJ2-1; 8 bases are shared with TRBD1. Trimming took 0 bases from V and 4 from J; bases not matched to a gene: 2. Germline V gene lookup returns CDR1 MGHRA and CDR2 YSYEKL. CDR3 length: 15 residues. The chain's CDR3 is CASSQDRTGYNEQFF. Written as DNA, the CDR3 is TGCGCCAGCAGCCAAGATAGGACAGGGTACAATGAGCAGTTCTTC.

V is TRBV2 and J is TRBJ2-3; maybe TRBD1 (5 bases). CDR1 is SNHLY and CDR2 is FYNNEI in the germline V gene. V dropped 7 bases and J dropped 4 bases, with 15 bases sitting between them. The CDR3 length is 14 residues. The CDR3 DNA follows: TGTGCCAGCATCGGTGGGGCTAGTGCAGATACGCAGTATTTT. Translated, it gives CASIGGASADTQYF. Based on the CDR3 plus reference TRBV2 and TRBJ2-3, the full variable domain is EPEVTQTPSHQVTQMGQEVILRCVPISNHLYFYWYRQILGQKVEFLVSFYNNEISEKSEIFDDQFSVERPDGSNFTLKIRSTKLEDSAMYFCASIGGASADTQYFGPGTRLTVL.

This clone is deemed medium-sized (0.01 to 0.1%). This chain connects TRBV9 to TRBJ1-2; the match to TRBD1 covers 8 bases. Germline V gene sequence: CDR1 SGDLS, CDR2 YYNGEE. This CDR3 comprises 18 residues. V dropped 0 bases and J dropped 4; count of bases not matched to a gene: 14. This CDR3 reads CASSVGGTGGFFGYGYTF. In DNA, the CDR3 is TGTGCCAGCAGCGTAGGGGGGACAGGTGGATTCTTCGGCTATGGCTACACCTTC. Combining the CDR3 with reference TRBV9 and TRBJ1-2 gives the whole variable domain DSGVTQTPKHLITATGQRVTLRCSPRSGDLSVYWYQQSLDQGLQFLIQYYNGEERAKGNILERFSAQQFPDLHSELNLSSLELGDSALYFCASSVGGTGGFFGYGYTFGSGTRLTVV.

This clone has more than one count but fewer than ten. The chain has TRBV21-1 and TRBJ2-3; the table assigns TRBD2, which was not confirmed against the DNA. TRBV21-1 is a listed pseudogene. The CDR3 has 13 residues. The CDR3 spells CARVSGGVDTQYF. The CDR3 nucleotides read TGTGCCAGGGTTAGCGGGGGGGTTGATACGCAGTATTTT.

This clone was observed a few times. The CDR3 is CASSLVAKNNEQFF. The CDR3 bases are TGTGCCAGCAGCTTAGTGGCCAAGAACAATGAGCAGTTCTTC. The V and J genes are TRBV11-2 and TRBJ2-1; D gene unclear. The germline V gene encodes CDR1 SGHAT and CDR2 FQNNGV. CDR3 length: 14 residues. Trimming pared 1 base from V and 5 bases from J, leaving 9 bases between.

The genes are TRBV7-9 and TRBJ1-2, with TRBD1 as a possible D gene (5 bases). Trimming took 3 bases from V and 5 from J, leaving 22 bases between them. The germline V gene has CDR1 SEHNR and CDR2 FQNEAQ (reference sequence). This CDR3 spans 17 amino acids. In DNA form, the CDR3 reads TGTGCCAGCAGCTTCCCGGGAGGGGAAGGGATTCGGTATGGCTACACCTTC. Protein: CASSFPGGEGIRYGYTF.

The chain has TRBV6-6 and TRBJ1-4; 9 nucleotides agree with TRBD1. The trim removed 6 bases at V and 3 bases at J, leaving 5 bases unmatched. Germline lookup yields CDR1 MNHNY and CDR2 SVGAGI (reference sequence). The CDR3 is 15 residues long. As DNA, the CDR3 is TGTGCCAGCAGGCCCGGGACAGGGCCTAATGAAAAACTGTTTTTT. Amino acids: CASRPGTGPNEKLFF.

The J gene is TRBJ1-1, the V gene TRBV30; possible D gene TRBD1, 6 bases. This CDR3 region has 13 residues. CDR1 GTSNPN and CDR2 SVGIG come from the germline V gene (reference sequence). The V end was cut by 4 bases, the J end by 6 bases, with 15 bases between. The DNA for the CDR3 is TGTGCCTGGAATACCAGGGGAGGGCCTGAAGCTTTCTTT. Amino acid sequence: CAWNTRGGPEAFF.

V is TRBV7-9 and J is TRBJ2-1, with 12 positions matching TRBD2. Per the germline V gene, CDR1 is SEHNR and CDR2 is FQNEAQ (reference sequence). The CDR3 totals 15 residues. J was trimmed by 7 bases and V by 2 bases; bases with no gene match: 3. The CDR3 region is CASSLSLAGGNEQFF. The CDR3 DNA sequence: TGTGCCAGCAGCTTATCCCTAGCGGGGGGGAATGAGCAGTTCTTC.

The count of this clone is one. CDR3 residues: CASSGEAGGGTYEQYF. CDR3 DNA sequence: TGTGCCAGCAGCGGAGAAGCGGGAGGTGGAACCTACGAGCAGTACTTC. The chain links TRBV7-9 to TRBJ2-7, with 9 positions matching TRBD2. This CDR3 is 16 amino acids long. The V segment lost 5 bases and the J segment 2 bases; nucleotides outside the gene matches: 10. The germline V gene encodes CDR1 SEHNR and CDR2 FQNEAQ (reference sequence).